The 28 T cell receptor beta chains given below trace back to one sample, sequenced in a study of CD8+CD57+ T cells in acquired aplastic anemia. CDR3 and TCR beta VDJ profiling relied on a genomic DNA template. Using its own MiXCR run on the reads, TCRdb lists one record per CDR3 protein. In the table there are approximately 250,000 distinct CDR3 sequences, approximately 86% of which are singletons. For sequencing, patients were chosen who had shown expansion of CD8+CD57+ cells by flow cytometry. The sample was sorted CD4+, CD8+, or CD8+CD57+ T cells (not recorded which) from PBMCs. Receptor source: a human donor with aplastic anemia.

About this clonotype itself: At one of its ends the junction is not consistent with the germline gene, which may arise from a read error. CDR3 sequence (DNA): TGTGCCACCAGCTGTGACAGCAGCGAAGAGACCCAGTACTTC. The encoded protein is CATSCDSSEETQYF. This rearrangement joins TRBV7-9 to TRBJ2-5; D is possibly TRBD1 (5 bases). The CDR3 runs 14 residues. Germline CDR1 is SEHNR and CDR2 is FQNEAQ (reference sequence).

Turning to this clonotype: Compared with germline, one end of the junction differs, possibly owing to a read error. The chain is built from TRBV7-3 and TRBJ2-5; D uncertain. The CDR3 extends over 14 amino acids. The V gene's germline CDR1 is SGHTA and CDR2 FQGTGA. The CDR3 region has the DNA TGTGCCACCAGCTTGGCCTGCAGCCAAGAGACCCAGTACTTC. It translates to CATSLACSQETQYF.

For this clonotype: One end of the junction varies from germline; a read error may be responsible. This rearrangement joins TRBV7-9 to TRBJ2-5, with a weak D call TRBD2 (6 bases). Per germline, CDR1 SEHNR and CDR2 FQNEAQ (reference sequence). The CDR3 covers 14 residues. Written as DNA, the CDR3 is TGTGCCACCAGCAGAGACAGCGGGCGAGGGACCCAGTACTTC. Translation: CATSRDSGRGTQYF.

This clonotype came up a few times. The CDR3 spells CASSSRGGDTQYF. CDR3 coding DNA: TGTGCCAGCAGCTCCCGGGGGGGCGATACGCAGTATTTT. The chain carries TRBV11-2 and TRBJ2-3; 8 positions agree with TRBD2. The CDR3 is made up of 13 amino acids. Trimming at V came to 4 bases and at J to 6 bases, leaving 3 bases not matched to a gene. In germline, CDR1 is SGHAT, CDR2 FQNNGV. Full variable domain (remainder filled in from reference TRBV11-2 and TRBJ2-3): EAGVAQSPRYKIIEKRQSVAFWCNPISGHATLYWYQQILGQGPKLLIQFQNNGVVDDSQLPKDRFSAERLKGVDSTLKIQPAKLEDSAVYLCASSSRGGDTQYFGPGTRLTVL.

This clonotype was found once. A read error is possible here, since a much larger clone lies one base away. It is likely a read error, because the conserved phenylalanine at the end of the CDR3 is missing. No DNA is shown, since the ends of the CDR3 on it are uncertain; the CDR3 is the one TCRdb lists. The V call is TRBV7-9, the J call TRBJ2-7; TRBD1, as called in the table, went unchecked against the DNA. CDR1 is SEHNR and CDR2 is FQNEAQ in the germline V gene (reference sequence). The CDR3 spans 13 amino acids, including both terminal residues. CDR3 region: CASSFERGGGRDE.

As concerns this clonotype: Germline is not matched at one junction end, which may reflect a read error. CDR3 coding DNA: TGTGCCACCAGCTTTCGTCCAGAGCAAGAGACCCAGTACTTC. Amino acid sequence: CATSFRPEQETQYF. The chain is built from TRBV7-8 and TRBJ2-5; the D is unclear. The germline CDR1 and CDR2 sequences are SGHVS and FQNEAQ. The CDR3 sequence is 14 residues long.

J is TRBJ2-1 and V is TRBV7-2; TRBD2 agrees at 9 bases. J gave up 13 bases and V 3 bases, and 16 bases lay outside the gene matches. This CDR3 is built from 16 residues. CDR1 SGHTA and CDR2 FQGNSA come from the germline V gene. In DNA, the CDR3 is TGTGCCAGCAGCTTTCATAGAAGCGGGAGGAGCGATTCCCAGTTCTTC. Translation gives CASSFHRSGRSDSQFF. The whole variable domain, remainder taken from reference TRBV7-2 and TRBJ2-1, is GAGVSQSPSNKVTEKGKDVELRCDPISGHTALYWYRQSLGQGLEFLIYFQGNSAPDKSGLPSDRFSAERTGGSVSTLTIQRTQQEDSAVYLCASSFHRSGRSDSQFFGPGTRLTVL.

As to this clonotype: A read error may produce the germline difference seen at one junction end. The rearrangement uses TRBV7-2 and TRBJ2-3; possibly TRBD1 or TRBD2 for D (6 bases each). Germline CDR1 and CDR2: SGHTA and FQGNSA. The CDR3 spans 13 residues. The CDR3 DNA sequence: TGTGCCAGCGGGGACGGGGGCACAGATACGTATGATTTC. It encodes CASGDGGTDTYDF.

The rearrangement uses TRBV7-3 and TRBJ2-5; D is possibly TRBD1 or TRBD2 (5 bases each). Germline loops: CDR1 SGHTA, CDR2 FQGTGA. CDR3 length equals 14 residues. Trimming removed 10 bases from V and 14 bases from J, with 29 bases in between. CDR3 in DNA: TGTGCCACCACAAGAGGGGCCAACCCAGAGGAACACTACTTC. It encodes CATTRGANPEEHYF.

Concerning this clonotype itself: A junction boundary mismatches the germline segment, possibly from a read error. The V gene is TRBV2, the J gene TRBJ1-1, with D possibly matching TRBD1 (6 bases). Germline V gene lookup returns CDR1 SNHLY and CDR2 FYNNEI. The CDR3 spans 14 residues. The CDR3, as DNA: TGTGCCAGCAGTGAATCGGGGGGAAAGGGGGAAGCGTTCTTT. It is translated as CASSESGGKGEAFF.

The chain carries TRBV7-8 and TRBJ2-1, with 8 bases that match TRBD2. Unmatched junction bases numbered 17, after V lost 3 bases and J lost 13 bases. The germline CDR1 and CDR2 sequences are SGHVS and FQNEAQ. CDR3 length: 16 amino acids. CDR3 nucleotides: TGTGCCAGCAGCTTTCAAAGAAACGGGGGGGGCGATGCCCAGTTCTTC. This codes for CASSFQRNGGGDAQFF.

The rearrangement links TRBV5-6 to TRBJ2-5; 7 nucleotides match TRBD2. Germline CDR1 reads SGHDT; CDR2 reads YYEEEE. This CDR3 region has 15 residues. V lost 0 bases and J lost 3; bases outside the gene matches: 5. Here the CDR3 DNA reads TGTGCCAGCAGCTTGGCGGGGGGAGAGAAAGAGACCCAGTACTTC. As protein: CASSLAGGEKETQYF.

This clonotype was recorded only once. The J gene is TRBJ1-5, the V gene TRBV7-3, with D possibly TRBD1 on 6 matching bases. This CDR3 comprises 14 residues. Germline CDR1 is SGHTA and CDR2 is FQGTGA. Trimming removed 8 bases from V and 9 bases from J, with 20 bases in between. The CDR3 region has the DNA TGTGCCAGCCAGAGGGGCAGGGGCAATGTGCCCCAGCATTTT. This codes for CASQRGRGNVPQHF.

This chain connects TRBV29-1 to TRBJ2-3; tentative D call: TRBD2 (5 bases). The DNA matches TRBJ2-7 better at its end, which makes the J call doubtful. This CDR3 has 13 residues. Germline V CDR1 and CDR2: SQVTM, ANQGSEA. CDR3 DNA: TGCACCGCCGAACTAGAAGGCGCATACACGCAGTACTTC. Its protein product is CTAELEGAYTQYF.

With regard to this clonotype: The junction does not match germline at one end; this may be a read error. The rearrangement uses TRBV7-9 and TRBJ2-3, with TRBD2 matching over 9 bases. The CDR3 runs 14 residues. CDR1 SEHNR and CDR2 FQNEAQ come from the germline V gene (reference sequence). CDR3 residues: CASSFAGSGGSDEF. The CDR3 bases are TGTGCCAGCAGCTTTGCGGGAAGCGGGGGGAGCGATGAGTTT. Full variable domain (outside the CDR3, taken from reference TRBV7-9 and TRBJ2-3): DTGVSQNPRHKITKRGQNVTFRCDPISEHNRLYWYRQTLGQGPEFLTYFQNEAQLEKSRLLSDRFSAERPKGSFSTLEIQRTEQGDSAMYLCASSFAGSGGSDEFGPGTRLTVL.

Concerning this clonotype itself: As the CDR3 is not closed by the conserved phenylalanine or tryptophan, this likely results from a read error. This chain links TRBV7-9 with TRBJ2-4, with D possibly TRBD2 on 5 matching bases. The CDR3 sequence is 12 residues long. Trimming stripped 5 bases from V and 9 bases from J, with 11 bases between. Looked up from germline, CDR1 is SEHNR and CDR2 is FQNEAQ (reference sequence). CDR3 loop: CASSGAGSIQYV. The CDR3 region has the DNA TGTGCCAGCAGCGGCGCTGGGAGCATTCAGTACGTC.

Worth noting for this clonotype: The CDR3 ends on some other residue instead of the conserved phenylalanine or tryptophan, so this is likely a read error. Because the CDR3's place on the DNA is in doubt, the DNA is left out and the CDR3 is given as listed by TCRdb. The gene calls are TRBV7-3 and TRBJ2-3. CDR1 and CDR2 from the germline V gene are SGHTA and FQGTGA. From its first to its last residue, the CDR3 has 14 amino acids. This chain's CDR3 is CASSRPANAVEHYI.

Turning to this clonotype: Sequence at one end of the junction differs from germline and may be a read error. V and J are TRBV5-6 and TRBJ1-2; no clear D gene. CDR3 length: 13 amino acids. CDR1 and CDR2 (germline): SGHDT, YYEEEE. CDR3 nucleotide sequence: TGTGCCAGCAGTTTGGAGGGTTCCTATGGCTACACCTTC. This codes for CASSLEGSYGYTF.

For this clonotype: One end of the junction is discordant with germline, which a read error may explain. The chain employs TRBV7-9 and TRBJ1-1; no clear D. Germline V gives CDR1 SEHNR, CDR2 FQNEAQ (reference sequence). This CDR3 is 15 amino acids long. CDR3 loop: CASSLDMAGYTEPFF. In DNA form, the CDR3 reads TGTGCCAGCAGCTTAGATATGGCAGGTTACACTGAACCTTTCTTT.

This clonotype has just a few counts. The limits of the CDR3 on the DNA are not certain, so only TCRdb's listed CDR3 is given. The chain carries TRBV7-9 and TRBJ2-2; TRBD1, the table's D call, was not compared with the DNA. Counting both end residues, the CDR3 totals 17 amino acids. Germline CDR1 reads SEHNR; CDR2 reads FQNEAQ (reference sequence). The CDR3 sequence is CASSLIPGELFFGELFF.

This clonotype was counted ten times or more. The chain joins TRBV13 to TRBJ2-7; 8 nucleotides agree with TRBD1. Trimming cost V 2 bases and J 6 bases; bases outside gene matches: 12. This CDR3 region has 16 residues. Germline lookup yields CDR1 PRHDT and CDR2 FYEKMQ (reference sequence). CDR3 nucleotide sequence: TGTGCCAGCAGCTTACCGGGACAGGCGAACCTGGCCGAGCAGTACGTC. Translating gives CASSLPGQANLAEQYV.

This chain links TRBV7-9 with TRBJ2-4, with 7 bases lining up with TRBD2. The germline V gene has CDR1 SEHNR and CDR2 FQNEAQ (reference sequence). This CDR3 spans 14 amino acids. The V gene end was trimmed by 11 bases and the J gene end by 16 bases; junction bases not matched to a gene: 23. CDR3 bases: TGTGCCGGCTGGGGGGGTGGAGACACAAAGATTTACTACTTC. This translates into CAGWGGGDTKIYYF.

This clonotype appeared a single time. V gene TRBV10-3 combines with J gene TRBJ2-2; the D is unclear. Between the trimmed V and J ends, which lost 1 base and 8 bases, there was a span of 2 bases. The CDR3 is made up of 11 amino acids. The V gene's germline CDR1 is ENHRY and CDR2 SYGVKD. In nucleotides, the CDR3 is TGTGCCATCAGTGAGTTTGGGGAGCTGTTTTTT. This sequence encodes CAISEFGELFF.

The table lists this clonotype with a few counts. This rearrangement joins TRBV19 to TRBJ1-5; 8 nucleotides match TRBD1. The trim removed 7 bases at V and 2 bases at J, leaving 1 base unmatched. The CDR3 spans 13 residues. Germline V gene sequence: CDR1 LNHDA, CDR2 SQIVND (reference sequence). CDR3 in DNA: TGTGCCAGTACGGGACAGGGCAATCAGCCCCAGCATTTT. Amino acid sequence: CASTGQGNQPQHF.

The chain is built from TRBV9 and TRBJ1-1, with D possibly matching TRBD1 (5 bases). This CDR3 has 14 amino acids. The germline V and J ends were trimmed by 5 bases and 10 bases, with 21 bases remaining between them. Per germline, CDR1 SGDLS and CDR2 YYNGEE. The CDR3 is CASSLQSMNTGAFF. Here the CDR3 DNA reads TGTGCCAGCAGTCTACAGTCCATGAACACAGGAGCTTTCTTT.

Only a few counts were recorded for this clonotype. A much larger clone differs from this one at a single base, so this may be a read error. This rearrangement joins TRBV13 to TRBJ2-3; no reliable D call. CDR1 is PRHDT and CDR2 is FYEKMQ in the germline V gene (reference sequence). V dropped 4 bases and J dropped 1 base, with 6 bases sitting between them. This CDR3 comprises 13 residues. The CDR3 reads CASSSRGTDTQYF. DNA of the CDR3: TGTGCCAGCAGCTCACGGGGCACAGATACGCAGTATTTT. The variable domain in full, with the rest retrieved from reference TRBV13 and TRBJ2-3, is AAGVIQSPRHLIKEKRETATLKCYPIPRHDTVYWYQQGPGQDPQFLISFYEKMQSDKGSIPDRFSAQQFSDYHSELNMSSLELGDSALYFCASSSRGTDTQYFGPGTRLTVL.

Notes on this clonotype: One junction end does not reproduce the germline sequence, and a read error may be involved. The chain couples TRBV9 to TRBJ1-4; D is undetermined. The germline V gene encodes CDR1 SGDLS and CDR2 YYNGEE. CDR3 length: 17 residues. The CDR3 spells CASGETPVVLNTEKLSF. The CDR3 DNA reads TGTGCCAGCGGAGAGACTCCCGTCGTCTTGAACACTGAAAAACTGTCTTTT.

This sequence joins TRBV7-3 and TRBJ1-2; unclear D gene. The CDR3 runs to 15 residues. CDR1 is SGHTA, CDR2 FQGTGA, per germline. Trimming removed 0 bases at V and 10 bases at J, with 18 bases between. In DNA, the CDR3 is TGTGCCAGCAGCTTAACAGGAGCCGACGACCATTACTACACCTTC. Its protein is CASSLTGADDHYYTF.